This T cell receptor beta chain comes out of a study of vaccination effects on CD4 cells after COVID-19. Study at large: Sampling occurred a median 72 days post second dose, range 14 to 241.

Generated by immunoSEQ multiplex PCR, the TCRdb table keeps only in-frame clones and is missing some. The sample has more than 50,000 clones; around four fifths are singletons. Study-level points and caveats: Late post-vaccination, clones induced by infection and those induced by vaccine underwent marked clonal contraction.

Details on this clone: Its matching antigen is unknown.

Germline CDR1 reads SGHAT; CDR2 reads FQDESV (reference sequence). J was trimmed by 4 bases and V by 5 bases; bases with no gene match: 7. This CDR3 comprises 15 residues. ViraFEST used viral peptide pools to expand antigen-specific CD4+ T cells before sequencing. Following culture for about 11 days, CD4+ T cells were isolated. Vaccination of participants consisted of two doses of either the BNT162b2 or mRNA-1273 vaccine. They grew 1.8 million or so PBMC in each well, adding around 9 IU/ml IL-2 and around 10 ug/ml peptides. A half-medium replacement with IL-2 medium was carried out on days 3 and 7. This sequence originates from a human donor who received a COVID-19 vaccine. This chain uses TRBV11-1 with TRBJ1-4; 7 bases are a match to TRBD1. The sequencing used CD4+ T cells from PBMCs cultured with HCoV-OC43 spike peptides, collected after COVID-19 vaccination. Subset described: HCoV-OC43 spike overlapping peptide pool stimulation. CDR3 amino acids: CASSDEGQLNEKLFF. The CDR3 DNA reads TGTGCCAGCAGCGATGAGGGACAGCTTAATGAAAAACTGTTTTTT.